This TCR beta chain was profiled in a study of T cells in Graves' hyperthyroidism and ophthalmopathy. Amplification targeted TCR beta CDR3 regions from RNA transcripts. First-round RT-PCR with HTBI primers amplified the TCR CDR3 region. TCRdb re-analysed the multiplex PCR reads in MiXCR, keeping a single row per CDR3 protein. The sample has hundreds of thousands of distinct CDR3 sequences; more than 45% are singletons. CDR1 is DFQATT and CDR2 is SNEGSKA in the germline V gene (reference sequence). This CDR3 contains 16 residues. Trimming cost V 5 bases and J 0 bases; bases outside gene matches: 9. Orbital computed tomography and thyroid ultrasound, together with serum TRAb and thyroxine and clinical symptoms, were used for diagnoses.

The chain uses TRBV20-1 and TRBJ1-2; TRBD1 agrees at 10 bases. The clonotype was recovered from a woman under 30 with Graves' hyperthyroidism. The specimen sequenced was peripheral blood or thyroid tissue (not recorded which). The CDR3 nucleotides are TGCAGTGCTGGACAGGGGGAGATCCTAGCTAACTATGGCTACACCTTC. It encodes CSAGQGEILANYGYTF.